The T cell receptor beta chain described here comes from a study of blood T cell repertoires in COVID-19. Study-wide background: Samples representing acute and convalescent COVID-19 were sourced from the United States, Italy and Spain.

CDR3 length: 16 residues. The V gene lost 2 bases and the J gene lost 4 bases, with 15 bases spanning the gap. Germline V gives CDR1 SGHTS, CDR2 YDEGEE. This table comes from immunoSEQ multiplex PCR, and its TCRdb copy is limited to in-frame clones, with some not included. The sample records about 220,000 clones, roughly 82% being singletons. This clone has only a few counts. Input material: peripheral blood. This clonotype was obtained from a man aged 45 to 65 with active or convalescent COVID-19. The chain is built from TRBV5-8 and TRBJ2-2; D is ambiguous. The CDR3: CASSFGVVRGTGELFF. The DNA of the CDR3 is TGTGCCAGCAGCTTTGGAGTGGTCCGTGGCACCGGGGAGCTGTTTTTT.